What follows are 16 T cell receptor beta chains derived from one specimen sequenced in a study of T-cell reconstitution after alpha-beta-depleted transplantation in children. Preparation of the TCRbeta library involved a method that used unique molecular identifiers. A single record per CDR3 protein comes from TCRdb applying MiXCR to the PCR reads. This table has 480,000 or so distinct CDR3 sequences, over 9.5% appearing once. Sequencing used PBMCs, obtained before TCRalphabeta/CD19-depleted stem cell transplant. The receptor source for this set is a child aged 2 to 15 with inherited bone marrow failure, due to receive a stem cell transplant.

This clonotype was counted a few times. The V call is TRBV5-6, the J call TRBJ2-7, with D possibly called TRBD1 or TRBD2 (5 bases each). V dropped 4 bases and J dropped 0 bases, with 23 bases sitting between them. Germline-derived CDR1 and CDR2 are SGHDT and YYEEEE. This CDR3 region has 18 residues. The CDR3 loop is CASSTDGAQLLSSYEQYF. The CDR3 nucleotides are TGTGCCAGCAGCACCGACGGGGCCCAACTTCTTAGCTCCTACGAGCAGTACTTC. The full variable domain, rest sourced from reference TRBV5-6 and TRBJ2-7, is DAGVTQSPTHLIKTRGQQVTLRCSPKSGHDTVSWYQQALGQGPQFIFQYYEEEERQRGNFPDRFSGHQFPNYSSELNVNALLLGDSALYLCASSTDGAQLLSSYEQYFGPGTRLTVT.

This clonotype was seen a few times. V and J are TRBV20-1 and TRBJ2-7, with D perhaps matching TRBD2 (6 bases). The CDR3 is 14 amino acids. The germline V gene encodes CDR1 DFQATT and CDR2 SNEGSKA (reference sequence). V was trimmed by 1 base and J by 0 bases, leaving 10 bases between them. The DNA for the CDR3 is TGCAGTGCTAGAGTGGGACTCCCCTCCTACGAGCAGTACTTC. Protein sequence: CSARVGLPSYEQYF.

This clonotype showed up many times. The CDR3: CASSPREGQPQHF. DNA of the CDR3: TGTGCCAGCAGCCCCCGGGAGGGTCAGCCCCAGCATTTT. V and J are TRBV5-6 and TRBJ1-5; no clear D gene. CDR3 length: 13 amino acids. Germline assignment: CDR1 SGHDT and CDR2 YYEEEE. The V and J ends lost 4 bases and 6 bases respectively, with 11 bases between them.

This clonotype was recorded many times. The CDR3 region is CASSRNTGYEQYF. DNA for the CDR3: TGTGCCAGCAGCCGGAACACAGGGTACGAGCAGTACTTC. The chain carries TRBV3-1 and TRBJ2-7; D is perhaps TRBD1 (6 bases). This CDR3 comprises 13 residues. The ends were cut back, 4 bases at V and 4 bases at J, with 11 bases in the middle. CDR1 and CDR2 from the germline V gene are LGHDT and YNNKEL (reference sequence).

This clonotype was seen a handful of times. The chain links TRBV29-1 to TRBJ2-1, with D perhaps TRBD2 (6 bases). CDR1 is SQVTM and CDR2 is ANQGSEA in the germline V gene. This CDR3 has 11 residues. Trimming removed 8 bases at V and 8 bases at J, with 13 bases between. The CDR3 here is CSTTSRDEQFF. In DNA, the CDR3 is TGCAGCACCACTAGCAGAGATGAGCAGTTCTTC.

This clonotype appeared many times. The V call is TRBV4-3, the J call TRBJ2-1; D is possibly TRBD1 (5 bases). CDR3 length equals 14 residues. Trimming removed 1 base at V and 5 bases at J, with 9 bases between. Germline loops: CDR1 LGHNA, CDR2 YSLEER. In DNA form, the CDR3 reads TGCGCCAGCAGCCAAGGGACATCGGACAATGAGCAGTTCTTC. Protein: CASSQGTSDNEQFF.

This clonotype was counted many times. This rearrangement joins TRBV4-3 to TRBJ2-2; D is undetermined. The ends were cut back, 3 bases at V and 2 bases at J, with 7 bases in the middle. Germline V gives CDR1 LGHNA, CDR2 YSLEER. There are 14 residues in the CDR3. Written as DNA, the CDR3 is TGCGCCAGCAGCCATCGGTTTAACACCGGGGAGCTGTTTTTT. It codes for CASSHRFNTGELFF.

With respect to this clonotype: A much larger clone differs by one base, so this may be a read error. J is TRBJ2-2 and V is TRBV29-1; a weak D match, TRBD2 (6 bases). Looked up from germline, CDR1 is SQVTM and CDR2 is ANQGSEA. This CDR3 spans 13 amino acids. With 7 bases removed from V and 3 bases from J, the gap between germline ends came to 12 bases. CDR3 protein: CSAALADTGELFF. The CDR3 nucleotides are TGCAGCGCGGCACTAGCAGACACCGGGGAGCTGTTTTTT.

This clonotype was seen at least ten times. The chain carries TRBV12-3 or TRBV12-4 and TRBJ2-7, with TRBD2 matching over 7 bases. CDR3 length: 10 residues. With 9 bases clipped from V and 7 bases from J, the junction kept 3 bases outside the gene matches. In DNA form, the CDR3 reads TGTGCCAGGGGAGGGAGGGAGCAGTACTTC. Its translation is CARGGREQYF.

CDR3 residues: CASSLSRGGDQPQHF. The DNA of the CDR3 is TGTGCCAGCAGTTTAAGTCGTGGCGGGGATCAGCCCCAGCATTTT. V and J are TRBV27 and TRBJ1-5, with D unclear. CDR1 is MNHEY and CDR2 is SMNVEV in the germline V gene (reference sequence). With 2 bases removed from V and 5 bases from J, the gap between germline ends came to 13 bases. The CDR3 runs 15 residues.

This chain links TRBV4-1 with TRBJ2-2, with 12 nucleotides matching TRBD2. Germline CDR1 and CDR2: MGHRA and YSYEKL. This CDR3 is 17 amino acids long. Trimming took 3 bases from V and 6 from J; bases not matched to a gene: 8. The chain's CDR3 is CASSHPQTSGSSGELFF. The DNA of the CDR3 is TGCGCCAGCAGCCATCCCCAGACTAGCGGGAGCTCCGGGGAGCTGTTTTTT.

This clonotype was recorded at least ten times. The chain recombines TRBV27 with TRBJ2-7; 8 bases agree with TRBD1. Per the germline V gene, CDR1 is MNHEY and CDR2 is SMNVEV (reference sequence). The V and J ends lost 3 bases and 3 bases, in that order; junction bases with no gene match: 1. The CDR3 length is 13 residues. DNA for the CDR3: TGTGCCAGCAGTTTCGGGACAGGCTACGAGCAGTACTTC. Translation: CASSFGTGYEQYF.

Comment on this clonotype: This may be a read error, as it is one base from a much larger clone. This sequence joins TRBV4-3 and TRBJ1-2, with D possibly TRBD1 on 6 matching bases. The germline CDR1 and CDR2 sequences are LGHNA and YSLEER. CDR3 length equals 14 residues. The CDR3 here is CPSSQYDRSYGYTF. The CDR3 bases are TGCCCCAGCAGCCAATATGACAGGTCTTATGGCTACACCTTC.

This clonotype showed up many times. The chain joins TRBV28 to TRBJ2-2, with D hard to call. CDR3 size: 14 residues. The V end lost 5 bases, the J end lost 7 bases, and 14 bases lay between the germline ends. Germline-derived CDR1 and CDR2 are MDHEN and SYDVKM. The CDR3 region has the DNA TGTGCCAGCAGTGACTTGTTGACTTACGGGGAGCTGTTTTTT. This encodes CASSDLLTYGELFF.

There are many counts of this clonotype. The chain has TRBV2 and TRBJ2-1; 9 bases are a match to TRBD2. The CDR3 is made up of 14 amino acids. Per germline, CDR1 SNHLY and CDR2 FYNNEI. V dropped 1 base and J dropped 12; count of bases not matched to a gene: 7. CDR3 loop: CASSEGLAVTRQFF. CDR3 DNA: TGTGCCAGCAGTGAAGGACTAGCGGTGACGCGGCAGTTCTTC.

Only a few counts were recorded for this clonotype. This chain connects TRBV19 to TRBJ2-1, with D perhaps assigned TRBD1 or TRBD2 (5 bases each). This CDR3 contains 15 residues. Trimming cost V 3 bases and J 2 bases, with 11 bases left between them. CDR1 and CDR2 (germline): LNHDA, SQIVND (reference sequence). The CDR3 reads CASSIGGAPYNEQFF. In nucleotides, the CDR3 is TGTGCCAGTAGTATTGGGGGAGCCCCCTACAATGAGCAGTTCTTC.